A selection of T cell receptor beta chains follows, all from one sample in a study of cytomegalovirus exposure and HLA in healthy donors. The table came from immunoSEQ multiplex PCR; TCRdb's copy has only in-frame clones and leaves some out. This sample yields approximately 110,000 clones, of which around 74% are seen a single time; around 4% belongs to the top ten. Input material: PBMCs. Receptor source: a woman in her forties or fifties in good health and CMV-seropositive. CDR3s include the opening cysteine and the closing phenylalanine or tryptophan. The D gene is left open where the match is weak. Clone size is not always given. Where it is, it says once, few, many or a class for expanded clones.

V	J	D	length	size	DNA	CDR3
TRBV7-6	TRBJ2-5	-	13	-	TGTGCCAGCAGCCCGACAGTCCAAGAGACCCAGTACTTC	CASSPTVQETQYF
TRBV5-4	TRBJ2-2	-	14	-	TGTGCCAGCAGCTGGAGCTTGGACACCGGGGAGCTGTTTTTT	CASSWSLDTGELFF
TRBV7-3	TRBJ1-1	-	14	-	TGTGCCAGCAGCTTGACAGGTTTGGACACTGAAGCTTTCTTT	CASSLTGLDTEAFF
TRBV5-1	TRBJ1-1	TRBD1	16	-	TGCGCCAGCAGCGTGTCTTTGGACAGGGGGCAGGCTGAAGCTTTCTTT	CASSVSLDRGQAEAFF
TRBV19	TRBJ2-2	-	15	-	TGTGCCAGTAGTATTTATAGGGGAAACACCGGGGAGCTGTTTTTT	CASSIYRGNTGELFF
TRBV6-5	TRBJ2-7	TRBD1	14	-	TGTGCCAGCAGTAACCACGGGACAGGGGGCAAGCAGTACTTC	CASSNHGTGGKQYF
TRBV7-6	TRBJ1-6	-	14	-	TGTGCCAGCAGCCCCACAGGGAATGATTCACCCCTCCACTTT	CASSPTGNDSPLHF
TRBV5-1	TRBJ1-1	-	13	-	TGCGCCAGCAGCTTGGGCGGGAACACTGAAGCTTTCTTT	CASSLGGNTEAFF
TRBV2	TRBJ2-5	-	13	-	TGTGCCAGCAGTGAAGCTGGCAGTCGGACCCAGTACTTC	CASSEAGSRTQYF
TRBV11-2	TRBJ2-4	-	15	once	TGTGCCAGCAGTCGACTACAGGGTTCCAAAAACATTCAGTACTTC	CASSRLQGSKNIQYF
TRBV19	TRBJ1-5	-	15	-	TGTGCCAGTACCTCTGAGGACAGTCGCTTTCAGCCCCAGCATTTT	CASTSEDSRFQPQHF
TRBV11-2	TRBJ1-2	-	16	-	TGTGCCAGCAGCTTTTTAGGGACTGCCACCTTGTATGGCTACACCTTC	CASSFLGTATLYGYTF
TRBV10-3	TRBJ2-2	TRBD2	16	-	TGTGCCGTGGGGACTAGCGGGGGCAAGAACACCGGGGAGCTGTTTTTT	CAVGTSGGKNTGELFF
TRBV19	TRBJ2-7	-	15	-	TGTGCCAGTAGTACCGCCTCGGGACTCACTGGCGAGCAGTACTTC	CASSTASGLTGEQYF
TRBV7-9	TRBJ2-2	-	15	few	TGTGCCAGCAGCTTAGTGTTTCGGAACACCGGGGAGCTGTTTTTT	CASSLVFRNTGELFF
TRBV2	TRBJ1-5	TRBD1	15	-	TGTGCCAGCAGCCTAGGACAGGTAGACAATCAGCCCCAGCATTTT	CASSLGQVDNQPQHF
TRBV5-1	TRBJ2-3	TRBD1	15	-	TGCGCCAGCAGCTTCCGGGACAGAAGCACAGATACGCAGTATTTT	CASSFRDRSTDTQYF
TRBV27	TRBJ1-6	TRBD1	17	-	TGTGCCAGCTCCCTCTGGAAGGGGACAGGACGTAATTCACCCCTCCACTTT	CASSLWKGTGRNSPLHF
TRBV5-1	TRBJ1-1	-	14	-	TGCGCCAGCAGCTTGGCGGGGGGGAACACCGAAGCTTTCTTT	CASSLAGGNTEAFF
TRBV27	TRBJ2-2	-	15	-	TGTGCCAGCACAGTCGGGGGGCCTTTGGGCGGGGAGCTGTTTTTT	CASTVGGPLGGELFF
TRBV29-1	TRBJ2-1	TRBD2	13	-	TGCAGCCTTAGCGGGGGGGAGCTCTCTGAGCAGTTCTTC	CSLSGGELSEQFF
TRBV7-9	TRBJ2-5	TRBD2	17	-	TGTGCCAGCAGCCCGTCCGGGACTAGCGGGCCTCAAGAGACCCAGTACTTC	CASSPSGTSGPQETQYF
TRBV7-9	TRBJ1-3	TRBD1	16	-	TGTGCCAGCAGCTTCCGACAGGGGATGGGCGGAAACACCATATATTTT	CASSFRQGMGGNTIYF
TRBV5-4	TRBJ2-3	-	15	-	TGTGCCAGCAGCGCATGGGACTGGTACACAGATACGCAGTATTTT	CASSAWDWYTDTQYF